The 13 T cell receptor beta chains below all came from one sample that was sequenced in a study of T-cell reconstitution after alpha-beta-depleted transplantation in children. The TCRbeta library incorporated unique molecular identifiers. TCRdb reprocessed the PCR reads with MiXCR, giving one entry per CDR3 protein. This table has roughly 500,000 distinct CDR3 sequences, approximately 29% appearing once. The material sequenced was PBMCs from the stem cell graft donor, taken from the stem cell graft. The receptors originated from a human donor who donated a stem cell graft to a child with aplastic anemia.

This clonotype was recorded once. The chain couples TRBV6-1 to TRBJ2-1, with 10 bases fitting TRBD2. CDR1 is MNHNS, CDR2 SASEGT, per germline. Trimming at V came to 10 bases and at J to 1 base, leaving 7 bases not matched to a gene. This CDR3 spans 15 amino acids. The CDR3, as DNA: TGTGCCACCAAAGAGACTAGCGGGTCCTACAATGAGCAGTTCTTC. Translation gives CATKETSGSYNEQFF.

This clonotype was found a few times. The chain couples TRBV12-3 or TRBV12-4 to TRBJ1-2; possibly TRBD1 for D (5 bases). Deletions cut 5 bases from V and 4 bases from J, with 8 bases between. The CDR3 spans 12 residues. Here the CDR3 reads CASSGTVYGYTF. In DNA, the CDR3 is TGTGCCAGCAGTGGGACGGTCTATGGCTACACCTTC.

The rearrangement links TRBV5-1 to TRBJ2-1; D is undetermined. The CDR3 covers 14 residues. CDR1 and CDR2 from the germline V gene are SGHRS and YFSETQ. V dropped 4 bases and J dropped 2 bases, with 10 bases sitting between them. The CDR3 protein is CASSRTTTYNEQFF. CDR3 coding DNA: TGCGCCAGCAGCAGGACCACAACCTACAATGAGCAGTTCTTC.

The rearrangement uses TRBV9 and TRBJ2-2; D possibly corresponds to TRBD2 (6 bases). Trimming took off 3 bases at V and 5 bases at J, with 11 bases between the two ends. Germline values: CDR1 SGDLS, CDR2 YYNGEE. The length of the CDR3 is 14 residues. The CDR3 region is CASSDAGRTGELFF. Here the CDR3 DNA reads TGTGCCAGCAGCGACGCGGGGCGGACCGGGGAGCTGTTTTTT.

This clonotype was observed a handful of times. The CDR3 spells CAWSPLETSVNEQFF. The CDR3 DNA reads as TGTGCCTGGAGTCCACTCGAGACTAGCGTCAATGAGCAGTTCTTC. This chain uses TRBV30 with TRBJ2-1; 8 bases agree with TRBD2. CDR3 length equals 15 residues. Germline assignment: CDR1 GTSNPN and CDR2 SVGIG (reference sequence). Unmatched junction bases numbered 9, after V lost 2 bases and J lost 6 bases.

The rearrangement joins TRBV6-5 to TRBJ2-3; D remains unclear. The CDR3 has 15 amino acids. The germline CDR1 and CDR2 sequences are MNHEY and SVGAGI. The V and J ends lost 2 bases and 7 bases respectively, with 16 bases between them. DNA of the CDR3: TGTGCCAGCAGTTACCGCGTGGGTTACATCTATACGCAGTATTTT. This codes for CASSYRVGYIYTQYF.

The chain carries TRBV18 and TRBJ1-4; D may be TRBD1 (6 bases). The V end was cut by 2 bases, the J end by 8 bases, with 12 bases between. CDR1 and CDR2 from the germline V gene are KGHSH and LQKENI. This CDR3 spans 14 amino acids. The CDR3 DNA reads as TGTGCCAGCTCACCAGGGGGCGCGGGCGAAAAACTGTTTTTT. Residues: CASSPGGAGEKLFF.

In its sample, this clonotype was seen once. The chain uses TRBV24-1 and TRBJ2-7; 9 bases are shared with TRBD2. The V and J ends lost 6 bases and 6 bases, in that order; junction bases with no gene match: 14. The germline V gene encodes CDR1 KGHDR and CDR2 SFDVKD. This CDR3 contains 16 residues. The CDR3: CATSQGGRASVFEQYV. CDR3 DNA: TGTGCCACCAGTCAGGGCGGGAGGGCCTCGGTCTTCGAGCAGTACGTC.

This clonotype was seen more than once but under ten times. This chain uses TRBV6-2 or TRBV6-3 with TRBJ2-1; D is uncertain. Trimming stripped 10 bases from V and 2 bases from J, with 12 bases between. The CDR3 consists of 13 residues. Germline CDR1 MNHEY, CDR2 SVGEGT. The CDR3 sequence: CATTGRAYNEQFF. The CDR3, as DNA: TGTGCCACCACCGGCCGGGCCTACAATGAGCAGTTCTTC.

This clonotype was found a few times. The J gene is TRBJ1-5, the V gene TRBV28; weak D call: TRBD1 (6 bases). The CDR3 contains 15 residues. Trimming pared 3 bases from V and 1 base from J, leaving 10 bases between. Germline CDR1 MDHEN, CDR2 SYDVKM. CDR3 in DNA: TGTGCCAGCAGTTTGTCAGGGGCAAGCAATCAGCCCCAGCATTTT. It translates to CASSLSGASNQPQHF.

V is TRBV7-2 and J is TRBJ2-7; 11 positions match TRBD2. Per the germline V gene, CDR1 is SGHTA and CDR2 is FQGNSA. This CDR3 comprises 17 residues. V lost 1 base, J lost 1 base, and 6 bases stayed unmatched. The CDR3 region is CASSLGFGTSGSYEQYF. CDR3 in DNA: TGTGCCAGCAGCTTAGGTTTCGGGACTAGCGGTTCCTACGAGCAGTACTTC.

The chain recombines TRBV10-3 with TRBJ2-1; no clear D gene. The CDR3 contains 14 residues. CDR1 is ENHRY, CDR2 SYGVKD, per germline. Trimming removed 1 base from V and 5 bases from J, with 9 bases in between. CDR3 sequence reads: CAISEFDTNNEQFF. The CDR3 DNA is TGTGCCATCAGTGAGTTTGACACCAACAATGAGCAGTTCTTC.

This clonotype was seen a handful of times. The J gene is TRBJ2-7, the V gene TRBV6-1; TRBD2 matches 11 bases. CDR1 and CDR2 (germline): MNHNS, SASEGT. The V gene end was trimmed by 2 bases and the J gene end by 2 bases; junction bases not matched to a gene: 2. CDR3 length equals 15 residues. The CDR3 nucleotides are TGTGCCAGCAGTGAAATTAGCGGGAGGGCCTACGAGCAGTACGTC. Its translation is CASSEISGRAYEQYV.